A selection of T cell receptor beta chains follows, all from one sample in a study of T-cell reconstitution after alpha-beta-depleted transplantation in children. MiXCR, applied by TCRdb to the PCR reads, yields one record per CDR3 protein. This table has a few hundred thousand distinct CDR3 sequences, roughly 11% appearing once. This specimen was PBMCs from the stem cell graft donor, taken from the stem cell graft. These receptors were taken from a human donor who donated a stem cell graft to a child with acute myeloid leukemia. Both conserved end residues are part of each CDR3. Each record gives: CDR3 DNA, CDR3 protein, D gene, J gene, CDR3 length, clone size, V gene. D genes are given only for firm matches. Clone size is stated in some rows and not others, as once, few, many or a class when expanded.

CDR3 DNA: TGCAGTGTCGCCCAAGTAGGGGGAAAGGGCTACACCTTC; CDR3 protein: CSVAQVGGKGYTF; D gene: -; J gene: TRBJ1-2; CDR3 length: 13; clone size: -; V gene: TRBV20-1
CDR3 DNA: TGTGCCAGTAGCCAAGGACTAGCGGGAGTGCGAGAGACCCAGTACTTC; CDR3 protein: CASSQGLAGVRETQYF; D gene: TRBD2; J gene: TRBJ2-5; CDR3 length: 16; clone size: -; V gene: TRBV19
CDR3 DNA: TGCGCCAGCAGCCAAGATATCGGCAGGGAATACTATGGCTACACCTTC; CDR3 protein: CASSQDIGREYYGYTF; D gene: -; J gene: TRBJ1-2; CDR3 length: 16; clone size: few; V gene: TRBV4-3
CDR3 DNA: TGTGCCAGCAGTCCCCGGGCCGAATACGAGACCCAGTACTTC; CDR3 protein: CASSPRAEYETQYF; D gene: -; J gene: TRBJ2-5; CDR3 length: 14; clone size: few; V gene: TRBV7-9
CDR3 DNA: TGCAGTGCTAGAGACAGGGAGCGGAGGATGAACACTGAAGCTTTCTTT; CDR3 protein: CSARDRERRMNTEAFF; D gene: -; J gene: TRBJ1-1; CDR3 length: 16; clone size: few; V gene: TRBV20-1
CDR3 DNA: TGTGCCAGCAGCCAAGATCATACTTCAGAGCTATATGGCTACACCTTC; CDR3 protein: CASSQDHTSELYGYTF; D gene: -; J gene: TRBJ1-2; CDR3 length: 16; clone size: few; V gene: TRBV3-1
CDR3 DNA: TGTGCCATCAGGACGGGACAGGGCCCCCATGAGCCCCAGCATTTT; CDR3 protein: CAIRTGQGPHEPQHF; D gene: TRBD1; J gene: TRBJ1-5; CDR3 length: 15; clone size: -; V gene: TRBV10-3
CDR3 DNA: TGTGCCAGCAGCTTAGTGGGCGGGACAGCGCCTCCACCCCTCCACTTT; CDR3 protein: CASSLVGGTAPPPLHF; D gene: TRBD1; J gene: TRBJ1-6; CDR3 length: 16; clone size: few; V gene: TRBV7-9
CDR3 DNA: TGCGCCAGCAGCCAATTGACAGGGGATAATGAAAACCTGTTTTTT; CDR3 protein: CASSQLTGDNENLFF; D gene: TRBD1; J gene: TRBJ1-4; CDR3 length: 15; clone size: once; V gene: TRBV4-1
CDR3 DNA: TGTGCCAGCAGCCAACGTCCCGGGACAGGGCCCGACTATAATTCACCCCTCCACTTT; CDR3 protein: CASSQRPGTGPDYNSPLHF; D gene: TRBD1; J gene: TRBJ1-6; CDR3 length: 19; clone size: -; V gene: TRBV4-2
CDR3 DNA: TGTGCCATCAGGGCGCAGGGCGGCAATCAGCCCCAGCATTTT; CDR3 protein: CAIRAQGGNQPQHF; D gene: -; J gene: TRBJ1-5; CDR3 length: 14; clone size: -; V gene: TRBV10-3
CDR3 DNA: TGTGCCAGCCAGGATGGAGGCTATGGCTACACCTTC; CDR3 protein: CASQDGGYGYTF; D gene: -; J gene: TRBJ1-2; CDR3 length: 12; clone size: -; V gene: TRBV25-1
CDR3 DNA: TGTGCCAGCTCACCCGGGGACAGGCACACCGGGGAGCTGTTTTTT; CDR3 protein: CASSPGDRHTGELFF; D gene: TRBD1; J gene: TRBJ2-2; CDR3 length: 15; clone size: few; V gene: TRBV18
CDR3 DNA: TGTGCCAGCAGCGTAATTACTTCTAGCACAGATACGCAGTATTTT; CDR3 protein: CASSVITSSTDTQYF; D gene: -; J gene: TRBJ2-3; CDR3 length: 15; clone size: few; V gene: TRBV9
CDR3 DNA: TGTGCCTGGATAGATGGATACACTGAAGCTTTCTTT; CDR3 protein: CAWIDGYTEAFF; D gene: -; J gene: TRBJ1-1; CDR3 length: 12; clone size: -; V gene: TRBV30
CDR3 DNA: TGTGCCAGCAGCCAAACGGGGTCCGGGACTGAAGCTTTCTTT; CDR3 protein: CASSQTGSGTEAFF; D gene: -; J gene: TRBJ1-1; CDR3 length: 14; clone size: -; V gene: TRBV3-1
CDR3 DNA: TGCAGCGTTGAACGGAACGGGGAGCTGTTTTTT; CDR3 protein: CSVERNGELFF; D gene: -; J gene: TRBJ2-2; CDR3 length: 11; clone size: few; V gene: TRBV29-1
CDR3 DNA: TGTGCCAGCAGTTTTGGTAGAGGCACAGATACGCAGTATTTT; CDR3 protein: CASSFGRGTDTQYF; D gene: -; J gene: TRBJ2-3; CDR3 length: 14; clone size: many; V gene: TRBV12-3/TRBV12-4
CDR3 DNA: TGTGCCAGCAGCCTTGGGACGGTTTATAATTCACCCCTCCACTTT; CDR3 protein: CASSLGTVYNSPLHF; D gene: -; J gene: TRBJ1-6; CDR3 length: 15; clone size: few; V gene: TRBV5-6
CDR3 DNA: TGTGCCAGTAGTGTAGCGGGAAGTACCACAGATACGCAGTATTTT; CDR3 protein: CASSVAGSTTDTQYF; D gene: TRBD2; J gene: TRBJ2-3; CDR3 length: 15; clone size: few; V gene: TRBV19
CDR3 DNA: TGTGCCAGCAGTTACTCCTCTAGCACCACCGGGGAGCTGTTTTTT; CDR3 protein: CASSYSSSTTGELFF; D gene: -; J gene: TRBJ2-2; CDR3 length: 15; clone size: many; V gene: TRBV6-2/TRBV6-3
CDR3 DNA: TGTGCCAGCAGCTTAAATGGTCCCAGCCCTAAAGCTTTCTTT; CDR3 protein: CASSLNGPSPKAFF; D gene: -; J gene: TRBJ1-1; CDR3 length: 14; clone size: -; V gene: TRBV11-2
CDR3 DNA: TGTGCCAGCCGTTTGTTCGGGGAGCTGTTTTTT; CDR3 protein: CASRLFGELFF; D gene: -; J gene: TRBJ2-2; CDR3 length: 11; clone size: -; V gene: TRBV5-6
CDR3 DNA: TGTGCCAGCAGCCAAGGTGGGGGACAGTCTAATTCACCCCTCCACTTT; CDR3 protein: CASSQGGGQSNSPLHF; D gene: TRBD1; J gene: TRBJ1-6; CDR3 length: 16; clone size: -; V gene: TRBV3-1
CDR3 DNA: TGTGCCAGCAGCCAGGACAGGGCCGGGGAGCTGTTTTTT; CDR3 protein: CASSQDRAGELFF; D gene: TRBD1; J gene: TRBJ2-2; CDR3 length: 13; clone size: -; V gene: TRBV7-3
CDR3 DNA: TGTGCCAGCAGGGGAGGTTCCGAAAACATTCAGTACTTC; CDR3 protein: CASRGGSENIQYF; D gene: -; J gene: TRBJ2-4; CDR3 length: 13; clone size: many; V gene: TRBV7-2
CDR3 DNA: TGCAGTGCTAAGGGGGGACAGACCCATTCACCCCTCCACTTT; CDR3 protein: CSAKGGQTHSPLHF; D gene: TRBD1; J gene: TRBJ1-6; CDR3 length: 14; clone size: -; V gene: TRBV20-1
CDR3 DNA: TGCGCCAGCAGTGAGTCCGGGACACCCCACTATGGCTACACCTTC; CDR3 protein: CASSESGTPHYGYTF; D gene: -; J gene: TRBJ1-2; CDR3 length: 15; clone size: few; V gene: TRBV10-2
CDR3 DNA: TGTGCCAGCAGCCCCGGGACTAGCGATTTAGACGAGCAGTACTTC; CDR3 protein: CASSPGTSDLDEQYF; D gene: TRBD2; J gene: TRBJ2-7; CDR3 length: 15; clone size: -; V gene: TRBV7-9
CDR3 DNA: TGCAGCGTTGTAACGGCCAGGGATACGCAGTATTTT; CDR3 protein: CSVVTARDTQYF; D gene: -; J gene: TRBJ2-3; CDR3 length: 12; clone size: many; V gene: TRBV29-1
CDR3 DNA: TGTGCCATCAGCTGGAGCTCTGGAAACACCATATATTTT; CDR3 protein: CAISWSSGNTIYF; D gene: -; J gene: TRBJ1-3; CDR3 length: 13; clone size: -; V gene: TRBV10-3
CDR3 DNA: TGCAGTGCCAGTGCGCAGGGCGAAGGGTACGAGCAGTACTTC; CDR3 protein: CSASAQGEGYEQYF; D gene: -; J gene: TRBJ2-7; CDR3 length: 14; clone size: -; V gene: TRBV20-1
CDR3 DNA: TGTGCCAGCAGCCCTGGAGGCTCGGCAGATACGCAGTATTTT; CDR3 protein: CASSPGGSADTQYF; D gene: -; J gene: TRBJ2-3; CDR3 length: 14; clone size: few; V gene: TRBV7-2
CDR3 DNA: TGCAGTGGCGCGAGGGGGCCCCTGAACAGTGAAGCTTTCTTT; CDR3 protein: CSGARGPLNSEAFF; D gene: TRBD1; J gene: TRBJ1-1; CDR3 length: 14; clone size: -; V gene: TRBV20-1
CDR3 DNA: TGCGCCAGCAGCCGGGACTTCTACGAGCAGTACTTC; CDR3 protein: CASSRDFYEQYF; D gene: -; J gene: TRBJ2-7; CDR3 length: 12; clone size: -; V gene: TRBV5-1
CDR3 DNA: TGTGCCAGCAGCGTAGAATCGGACCGTGAAGCTTTCTTT; CDR3 protein: CASSVESDREAFF; D gene: -; J gene: TRBJ1-1; CDR3 length: 13; clone size: -; V gene: TRBV7-2
CDR3 DNA: TGTGCCAGCAGTTTAGCGGGCCGGGGGCTGGATGAGCAGTTCTTC; CDR3 protein: CASSLAGRGLDEQFF; D gene: -; J gene: TRBJ2-1; CDR3 length: 15; clone size: few; V gene: TRBV12-3/TRBV12-4
CDR3 DNA: TGTGCCATGGGAATTCGGAACACCGGGGAGCTGTTTTTT; CDR3 protein: CAMGIRNTGELFF; D gene: -; J gene: TRBJ2-2; CDR3 length: 13; clone size: -; V gene: TRBV10-3
CDR3 DNA: TGTGCCAGCAGCCCGGACTATGGCTCCTACAATGAGCAGTTCTTC; CDR3 protein: CASSPDYGSYNEQFF; D gene: -; J gene: TRBJ2-1; CDR3 length: 15; clone size: few; V gene: TRBV7-2
CDR3 DNA: TGTGCCAGCAGGCCGGAGAACAGCCCCAACACCGGGGAGCTGTTTTTT; CDR3 protein: CASRPENSPNTGELFF; D gene: -; J gene: TRBJ2-2; CDR3 length: 16; clone size: -; V gene: TRBV6-1
CDR3 DNA: TGTGCCAGCAGCACCCGGACTAGCGGGGGGGAGCAGTTCTTC; CDR3 protein: CASSTRTSGGEQFF; D gene: TRBD2; J gene: TRBJ2-1; CDR3 length: 14; clone size: many; V gene: TRBV7-2
CDR3 DNA: TGTGCCAGCAGTGAAGTAAATGAGCAGTTCTTC; CDR3 protein: CASSEVNEQFF; D gene: -; J gene: TRBJ2-1; CDR3 length: 11; clone size: many; V gene: TRBV2
CDR3 DNA: TGTGCCAGCAGTGAAGTGCGGGCTGGACCGTACGAGCAGTACTTC; CDR3 protein: CASSEVRAGPYEQYF; D gene: -; J gene: TRBJ2-7; CDR3 length: 15; clone size: few; V gene: TRBV25-1
CDR3 DNA: TGCGCCAGCAGCTTGAGCCACATGGATGAAAAACTGTTTTTT; CDR3 protein: CASSLSHMDEKLFF; D gene: -; J gene: TRBJ1-4; CDR3 length: 14; clone size: -; V gene: TRBV5-1
CDR3 DNA: TGCAGTGCTAGATGGCTAGTTCACGATGAGCAGTTCTTC; CDR3 protein: CSARWLVHDEQFF; D gene: -; J gene: TRBJ2-1; CDR3 length: 13; clone size: -; V gene: TRBV20-1
CDR3 DNA: TGTGCCAGCAGGGGGACAGGGGCCTTCTCTGGGGCCAACGTCCTGACTTTC; CDR3 protein: CASRGTGAFSGANVLTF; D gene: TRBD1; J gene: TRBJ2-6; CDR3 length: 17; clone size: -; V gene: TRBV2
CDR3 DNA: TGTGCCAGCAGCTTAGACGTACGGGGGGACACAGATACGCAGTATTTT; CDR3 protein: CASSLDVRGDTDTQYF; D gene: TRBD2; J gene: TRBJ2-3; CDR3 length: 16; clone size: many; V gene: TRBV7-2
CDR3 DNA: TGCAGTGCAGCCCCGGGACAGGGGGCAAGGGAGCAGTACTTC; CDR3 protein: CSAAPGQGAREQYF; D gene: TRBD1; J gene: TRBJ2-7; CDR3 length: 14; clone size: few; V gene: TRBV20-1
CDR3 DNA: TGCAGTGCTAGAGACGGGGGACTAGCGGGGGTTCTCCCTTGGAATGAGCAGTTCTTC; CDR3 protein: CSARDGGLAGVLPWNEQFF; D gene: TRBD2; J gene: TRBJ2-1; CDR3 length: 19; clone size: few; V gene: TRBV20-1
CDR3 DNA: TGCGCCAGCAGCTTCGGGTCCATAGATTCACCCCTCCACTTT; CDR3 protein: CASSFGSIDSPLHF; D gene: -; J gene: TRBJ1-6; CDR3 length: 14; clone size: few; V gene: TRBV5-1
CDR3 DNA: TGTGCCAGCTCCAGAGAAGCCTACGAGCAGTACTTC; CDR3 protein: CASSREAYEQYF; D gene: -; J gene: TRBJ2-7; CDR3 length: 12; clone size: few; V gene: TRBV6-1
CDR3 DNA: TGCGCCAGCAGCTTGGCCCGTGGAGGGCACTACACTGAAGCTTTCTTT; CDR3 protein: CASSLARGGHYTEAFF; D gene: -; J gene: TRBJ1-1; CDR3 length: 16; clone size: few; V gene: TRBV5-1
CDR3 DNA: TGCAGTGCTACGGACTATTCCACAGATACCGGGGCGCAGTATTTT; CDR3 protein: CSATDYSTDTGAQYF; D gene: -; J gene: TRBJ2-3; CDR3 length: 15; clone size: many; V gene: TRBV20-1
CDR3 DNA: TGCAGCGTCCGGCTAGCGGGGTATGAGCAGTTCTTC; CDR3 protein: CSVRLAGYEQFF; D gene: TRBD2; J gene: TRBJ2-1; CDR3 length: 12; clone size: many; V gene: TRBV29-1
CDR3 DNA: TGTGCCTGGACTCGGGGAGGGGAATTAGATACGCAGTATTTT; CDR3 protein: CAWTRGGELDTQYF; D gene: TRBD2; J gene: TRBJ2-3; CDR3 length: 14; clone size: few; V gene: TRBV30
CDR3 DNA: TGTGCCAGCAGCCAGTTACAGGGGGATAAAGCCTACGAGCAGTACTTC; CDR3 protein: CASSQLQGDKAYEQYF; D gene: TRBD1; J gene: TRBJ2-7; CDR3 length: 16; clone size: -; V gene: TRBV4-2
CDR3 DNA: TGTGCCATCAGTGAGTCGAGGGGCAATCAGCCCCAGCATTTT; CDR3 protein: CAISESRGNQPQHF; D gene: -; J gene: TRBJ1-5; CDR3 length: 14; clone size: -; V gene: TRBV10-3
CDR3 DNA: TGCGCCAGCAGCTTGTACGGCGGGGAGCTGTTTTTT; CDR3 protein: CASSLYGGELFF; D gene: -; J gene: TRBJ2-2; CDR3 length: 12; clone size: -; V gene: TRBV5-1